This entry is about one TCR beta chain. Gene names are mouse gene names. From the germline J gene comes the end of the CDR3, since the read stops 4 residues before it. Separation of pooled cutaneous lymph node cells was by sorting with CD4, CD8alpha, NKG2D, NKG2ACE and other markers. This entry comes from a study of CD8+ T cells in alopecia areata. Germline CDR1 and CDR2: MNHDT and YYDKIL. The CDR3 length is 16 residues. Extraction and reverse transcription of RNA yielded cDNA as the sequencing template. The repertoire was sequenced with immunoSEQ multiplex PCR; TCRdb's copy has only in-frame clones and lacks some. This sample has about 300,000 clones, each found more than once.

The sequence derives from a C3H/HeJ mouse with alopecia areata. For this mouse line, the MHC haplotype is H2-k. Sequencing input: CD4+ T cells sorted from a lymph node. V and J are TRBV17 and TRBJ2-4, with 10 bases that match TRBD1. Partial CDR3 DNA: TGTGCTAGCAGTAGAGATCCCGGGACAGGGGTAAAC. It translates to CASSRDPGTGVN. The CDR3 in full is CASSRDPGTGVNTLYF.